Below, one TCR beta chain is given with its context. No antigen is known for it. Here immunoSEQ multiplex PCR was the method, and the copy in TCRdb shows in-frame clones only, minus some. The repertoire consists of about 33,000 clones, with 92% occurring once and the leading ten covering around 7%. The CDR3 is made up of 15 amino acids. Losses at the gene ends were 4 bases for V and 5 bases for J; bases not matched to a gene: 7. The germline V gene has CDR1 LNHDA and CDR2 SQIVND (reference sequence). Time point in this sample: new active TB diagnosis, blood taken before or within 7 days of starting treatment. The data belong to a study of T cells in tuberculosis. About the research overall: CD1B tetramers identified T cells specific for mycobacterial lipid GMM. Study observations and caveats: Shorter CDR3-alpha in active tuberculosis partly drove smaller distances.

The receptor was isolated from an adult with tuberculosis. Some clones in this sample may be carry-over from other donors' samples. The chain joins TRBV19 to TRBJ1-5; 8 bases agree with TRBD1. The source material was PBMCs, sampled at tuberculosis diagnosis. The CDR3 DNA reads TGTGCCAGTAGTACCGCGGACAGGGCCCATCAGCCCCAGCATTTT. This codes for CASSTADRAHQPQHF.